Following are 14 T cell receptor beta chains from one sample sequenced in a study of human T cells and chemical hapten exposure. TCRdb reprocessed the 5' RACE reads via MiXCR and lists one record per CDR3 protein. The sample lists approximately 150,000 distinct CDR3 sequences, 4.1% occurring once. Extraction yielded total RNA from whole blood (unfractionated). The source of these receptors is a female donor in good health.

This clonotype was picked up many times. The chain carries TRBV3-1 and TRBJ1-2; D is undetermined. Germline-derived CDR1 and CDR2 are LGHDT and YNNKEL (reference sequence). The CDR3 has 16 amino acids. The V end was cut by 4 bases, the J end by 0 bases, with 15 bases between. CDR3 sequence (DNA): TGTGCCAGCAGCCCAGACCGCCTCCGAGCTAACTATGGCTACACCTTC. It specifies CASSPDRLRANYGYTF.

Ten or more counts support this clonotype. This chain joins TRBV10-2 and TRBJ1-5, with D unclear. The germline gives CDR1 WSHSY, CDR2 SAAADI. The ends were cut back, 0 bases at V and 4 bases at J, with 7 bases in the middle. This CDR3 spans 14 amino acids. The CDR3 region is CASSESGINQPQHF. The CDR3 nucleotides read TGCGCCAGCAGTGAGTCAGGTATAAATCAGCCCCAGCATTTT.

In its sample, this clonotype was seen many times. The genes are TRBV20-1 and TRBJ2-7; the match to TRBD2 covers 11 bases. In germline, CDR1 is DFQATT, CDR2 SNEGSKA (reference sequence). V gave up 3 bases and J gave up 2 bases; unmatched junction bases: 9. This CDR3 contains 16 residues. CDR3 residues: CSARGNLAGGPYEQYF. Written as DNA, the CDR3 is TGCAGTGCTAGGGGAAACTTAGCGGGGGGGCCCTACGAGCAGTACTTC.

This clonotype came up a few times. The chain uses TRBV7-2 and TRBJ1-3; a weak D match, TRBD1 (5 bases). Germline V lookup: CDR1 SGHTA, CDR2 FQGNSA. V dropped 4 bases and J dropped 4 bases, with 14 bases sitting between them. This CDR3 contains 15 residues. In DNA form, the CDR3 reads TGTGCCAGCAGCTCCTATCAGGGTAACGGAAACACCATATATTTT. This translates into CASSSYQGNGNTIYF.

This clonotype was recorded at least ten times. V is TRBV6-6 and J is TRBJ2-3; 7 bases match TRBD1. Germline-derived CDR1 and CDR2 are MNHNY and SVGAGI (reference sequence). J lost 0 bases, V lost 4 bases, and 4 bases had no gene match. CDR3 length: 15 amino acids. Here the CDR3 DNA reads TGTGCCAGCAGTTCTGGACAGGAGAGCACAGATACGCAGTATTTT. Residues: CASSSGQESTDTQYF.

This clonotype was recorded a few times. This chain links TRBV4-3 with TRBJ2-6; TRBD2 is a possible D gene (5 bases). Germline CDR1 is LGHNA and CDR2 is YSLEER. V was shortened by 6 bases and J by 5 bases, with 23 bases between the two germline ends. This CDR3 spans 18 amino acids. The DNA for the CDR3 is TGCGCCAGCAGTCGTAACCACCCCTCAGCGGTTAGGGCCAACGTCCTGACTTTC. Residues: CASSRNHPSAVRANVLTF.

This clonotype was recorded many times. CDR3 residues: CAISEDGGELFF. CDR3 in DNA: TGTGCCATCAGTGAGGATGGGGGGGAACTGTTTTTT. This chain connects TRBV10-3 to TRBJ1-4, with a tentative D call TRBD1 (5 bases). Per the germline V gene, CDR1 is ENHRY and CDR2 is SYGVKD. This CDR3 has 12 amino acids. Deletions cut 2 bases from V and 12 bases from J, with 10 bases between.

This clonotype was detected many times. This chain links TRBV12-3 or TRBV12-4 with TRBJ2-3; D possibly uses TRBD1 or TRBD2 (5 bases each). V was clipped by 8 bases and J by 2 bases, with 20 bases between them. This CDR3 region has 16 residues. CDR3 in amino acids: CASGIGTAAYTDTQYF. The CDR3 nucleotides are TGTGCCAGCGGGATCGGGACCGCCGCTTACACAGATACGCAGTATTTT.

This clonotype showed up many times. The chain is built from TRBV6-7 and TRBJ2-1; D unresolved. TRBV6-7 is designated an ORF whose function remains uncertain. The CDR3 sequence is 10 residues long. V lost 5 bases to trimming and J lost 10 bases, with 6 bases between them. The CDR3 spells CASSAPEQFF. The CDR3 DNA reads as TGTGCCAGCAGTGCCCCGGAGCAGTTCTTC.

This clonotype was counted ten times or more. The gene calls are TRBV9 and TRBJ2-7; 7 bases line up with TRBD1. This CDR3 region has 15 residues. V shed 2 bases and J 3 bases; nucleotides not matched to a gene: 8. Germline CDR1 SGDLS, CDR2 YYNGEE. In nucleotides, the CDR3 is TGTGCCAGCAGCGTCACCTTCCAGGGGGACTACGAGCAGTACTTC. It specifies CASSVTFQGDYEQYF.

This clonotype was detected many times. The chain employs TRBV25-1 and TRBJ1-2; D perhaps matches TRBD1 (5 bases). The CDR3 length is 12 residues. The V gene lost 10 bases and the J gene lost 7 bases, with 16 bases spanning the gap. Germline CDR1 and CDR2: MGHDK and SYGVNS. The CDR3 nucleotides are TGTGCCATTAACAAAGGGACTGGTGGCTACACCTTC. Translating gives CAINKGTGGYTF.

Only a few counts were recorded for this clonotype. The V and J genes are TRBV3-1 and TRBJ2-2; 13 nucleotides match TRBD2. V dropped 3 bases and J dropped 3; count of bases not matched to a gene: 7. Per the germline V gene, CDR1 is LGHDT and CDR2 is YNNKEL (reference sequence). CDR3 length equals 18 residues. The CDR3 sequence is CASSQDSGTSGDTGELFF. Here the CDR3 DNA reads TGTGCCAGCAGCCAGGATTCCGGGACTAGCGGGGACACCGGGGAGCTGTTTTTT.

This clonotype was seen many times. This rearrangement joins TRBV5-1 to TRBJ1-1; tentatively, D is TRBD1 (6 bases). The germline V and J ends were trimmed by 2 bases and 11 bases, with 13 bases remaining between them. This CDR3 comprises 12 residues. The V gene's germline CDR1 is SGHRS and CDR2 YFSETQ. CDR3 DNA sequence: TGCGCCAGCAGCTTCTCCAGGGGAGATGCTTTCTTT. It translates to CASSFSRGDAFF.

This clonotype appeared many times. The rearrangement links TRBV14 to TRBJ1-1; D is possibly TRBD1 (6 bases). This CDR3 has 15 residues. Germline loops: CDR1 SGHDN, CDR2 FVKESK. Deletions cut 0 bases from V and 1 base from J, with 9 bases between. The chain's CDR3 is CASSQDRRGNTEAFF. Written as DNA, the CDR3 is TGTGCCAGCAGCCAAGATCGCAGGGGGAACACTGAAGCTTTCTTT.